A single sample is the source of the 19 T cell receptor beta chains below, sequenced in a study of CD4 T cells in relation to SARS-CoV-2 and coronaviruses. No antigen has been identified for these receptors. Profiling relied on immunoSEQ multiplex PCR, and the TCRdb table lists in-frame clones only, not all of them. The sample has 30,000 to 45,000 clones; 70% to 85% are singletons. Sequenced sample: memory CD4+ T cells from PBMCs, cultured in vitro. The receptors were sampled from an adult with COVID-19.

This rearrangement joins TRBV19 to TRBJ2-1, with TRBD2 matching 10 bases. CDR1 and CDR2 (germline): LNHDA, SQIVND (reference sequence). The V gene end was trimmed by 3 bases and the J gene end by 7 bases; junction bases not matched to a gene: 12. The CDR3 contains 17 residues. CDR3 DNA: TGTGCCAGTAGTATTGTCCCCCTAGCGGGAGTAAAGAATGAGCAGTTCTTC. Translating it yields CASSIVPLAGVKNEQFF.

The chain links TRBV19 to TRBJ1-5; D remains ambiguous. The CDR3 consists of 17 residues. The germline V and J ends were trimmed by 3 bases and 6 bases, with 21 bases remaining between them. Looked up from germline, CDR1 is LNHDA and CDR2 is SQIVND (reference sequence). The CDR3 nucleotides are TGTGCCAGTAGTATTTATGCTGGCAGCAAAGGGAGTCAGCCCCAGCATTTT. Translated, it gives CASSIYAGSKGSQPQHF. Full variable domain (remainder filled in from reference TRBV19 and TRBJ1-5): DGGITQSPKYLFRKEGQNVTLSCEQNLNHDAMYWYRQDPGQGLRLIYYSQIVNDFQKGDIAEGYSVSREKKESFPLTVTSAQKNPTAFYLCASSIYAGSKGSQPQHFGDGTRLSIL.

The CDR3 reads CAWSVGRERDEQFF. As DNA, the CDR3 is TGTGCCTGGAGTGTCGGTCGGGAGCGCGATGAGCAGTTCTTC. The chain carries TRBV30 and TRBJ2-1, with D tentatively TRBD2 (6 bases). V lost 0 bases and J lost 8, with 14 bases in between. Germline CDR1 and CDR2: GTSNPN and SVGIG (reference sequence). This CDR3 spans 14 amino acids.

J is TRBJ2-6 and V is TRBV19; the D is unclear. V lost 7 bases and J 2 bases, leaving 6 bases between the germline ends. This CDR3 has 13 residues. Germline lookup yields CDR1 LNHDA and CDR2 SQIVND (reference sequence). DNA of the CDR3: TGTGCCAGTAAGGTCCCTGGGGCCAACGTCCTGACTTTC. Translation gives CASKVPGANVLTF.

The chain carries TRBV28 and TRBJ2-4, with a possible D match to TRBD2 (5 bases). Between the trimmed V and J ends, which lost 2 bases and 6 bases, there was a span of 11 bases. Germline CDR1 and CDR2: MDHEN and SYDVKM. This CDR3 is 14 amino acids long. In nucleotides, the CDR3 is TGTGCCAGCAGTTTACATGGCAGCGGAAACATTCAGTACTTC. The encoded protein is CASSLHGSGNIQYF.

The chain has TRBV3-1 (or the pseudogene TRBV3-2) and TRBJ2-3; 16 nucleotides match TRBD2. J gave up 8 bases and V 3 bases, and 5 bases lay outside the gene matches. Per the germline V gene, CDR1 is LGHDT and CDR2 is YNNKEL (reference sequence). This CDR3 spans 16 amino acids. This CDR3 is CASSQGLAGGPGTQYF. The CDR3 DNA is TGTGCCAGCAGCCAGGGACTAGCGGGAGGGCCTGGTACGCAGTATTTT.

This sequence joins TRBV5-5 and TRBJ2-3; D unclear. The CDR3 loop spans 14 amino acids. V was pared by 1 base and J by 2 bases, with 8 bases between. CDR1 SGHKS and CDR2 YYEKEE come from the germline V gene (reference sequence). CDR3 amino acids: CASSLISDTDTQYF. CDR3 DNA sequence: TGTGCCAGCAGCTTGATTTCGGACACAGATACGCAGTATTTT.

The genes are TRBV15 and TRBJ2-3; 8 nucleotides agree with TRBD2. Unmatched junction bases numbered 10, after V lost 5 bases and J lost 3 bases. This CDR3 contains 16 residues. Germline V CDR1 and CDR2: LNHNV, YYDKDF (reference sequence). The CDR3 nucleotides are TGTGCCACCAGCCTGCCGGGTAGCGGGATAACAGATACGCAGTATTTT. It is translated as CATSLPGSGITDTQYF.

The V gene is TRBV9, the J gene TRBJ2-3; D is uncertain. Looked up from germline, CDR1 is SGDLS and CDR2 is YYNGEE. The CDR3 totals 13 residues. Trimming shortened V by 6 bases and J by 6 bases, and 14 bases separated the two germline ends. The CDR3 loop is CASTSSPFDTQYF. DNA for the CDR3: TGTGCCAGCACCTCGAGCCCTTTCGATACGCAGTATTTT.

The chain has TRBV2 and TRBJ1-4, with D possibly being TRBD1 (5 bases). Germline CDR1 is SNHLY and CDR2 is FYNNEI. CDR3 size: 14 residues. Trimming removed 8 bases from V and 8 bases from J, with 18 bases in between. CDR3 in amino acids: CASRRGGNMEKLFF. CDR3 DNA sequence: TGTGCCAGCCGGCGTGGGGGAAATATGGAAAAACTGTTTTTT. The full variable domain, rest sourced from reference TRBV2 and TRBJ1-4, is EPEVTQTPSHQVTQMGQEVILRCVPISNHLYFYWYRQILGQKVEFLVSFYNNEISEKSEIFDDQFSVERPDGSNFTLKIRSTKLEDSAMYFCASRRGGNMEKLFFGSGTQLSVL.

The rearrangement joins TRBV28 to TRBJ2-3, with 8 bases lining up with TRBD2. The CDR3 is made up of 18 amino acids. Germline V gene sequence: CDR1 MDHEN, CDR2 SYDVKM. Trimming at V came to 3 bases and at J to 0 bases, leaving 11 bases not matched to a gene. The CDR3 is CASSFPGVAGSSTDTQYF. The CDR3 region has the DNA TGTGCCAGCAGTTTCCCAGGGGTAGCGGGGTCTAGCACAGATACGCAGTATTTT.

This clone was observed a few times. This chain joins TRBV7-9 and TRBJ1-1; D unresolved. CDR1 SEHNR and CDR2 FQNEAQ come from the germline V gene (reference sequence). The CDR3 spans 14 residues. V gave up 5 bases and J gave up 1 base, with 11 bases separating them. The CDR3: CASSPSGANTEAFF. CDR3 bases: TGTGCCAGCAGCCCTAGTGGAGCGAACACTGAAGCTTTCTTT.

The rearrangement joins TRBV7-6 to TRBJ2-7; tentative D call: TRBD2 (5 bases). The germline gives CDR1 SGHVS, CDR2 FNYEAQ. V lost 5 bases to trimming and J lost 0 bases, with 20 bases between them. The length of the CDR3 is 17 residues. CDR3 nucleotide sequence: TGTGCCAGCAGCCCGTCCCCCTACAAGCGGAGCTCCTACGAGCAGTACTTC. Protein: CASSPSPYKRSSYEQYF.

The chain links TRBV2 to TRBJ2-7; 11 bases line up with TRBD2. Germline CDR1 SNHLY, CDR2 FYNNEI. J lost 2 bases, V lost 7 bases, and 10 bases had no gene match. The CDR3 consists of 16 residues. The chain's CDR3 is CASTRLAGIATYEQYF. The CDR3 region has the DNA TGTGCCAGCACGAGACTAGCGGGAATCGCAACCTACGAGCAGTACTTC.

The rearrangement links TRBV3-1 (or the pseudogene TRBV3-2) to TRBJ2-1; 12 bases fit TRBD2. Per germline, CDR1 LGHDT and CDR2 YNNKEL (reference sequence). V shed 1 base, J shed 9 bases, and the junction held 10 bases outside the gene matches. This CDR3 comprises 17 residues. Here the CDR3 reads CASSQGLAGGPRSEQFF. DNA for the CDR3: TGTGCCAGCAGCCAAGGTCTAGCGGGAGGGCCACGTAGTGAGCAGTTCTTC.

This clone was recorded a few times. The rearrangement links TRBV5-1 to TRBJ1-6; D remains unclear. Germline values: CDR1 SGHRS, CDR2 YFSETQ. This CDR3 is 14 amino acids long. Trimming removed 3 bases from V and 10 bases from J, with 14 bases in between. This CDR3 reads CASSSDGLGSPLHF. Here the CDR3 DNA reads TGCGCCAGCAGCTCGGACGGATTGGGGTCACCCCTCCACTTT.

The chain couples TRBV3-1 (or the pseudogene TRBV3-2) to TRBJ2-1, with D unresolved. The CDR3 length is 15 residues. The germline gives CDR1 LGHDT, CDR2 YNNKEL (reference sequence). Trimming removed 1 base from V and 0 bases from J, with 7 bases in between. DNA of the CDR3: TGTGCCAGCAGCCAAGGTAGACTCTCCTACAATGAGCAGTTCTTC. Translating it yields CASSQGRLSYNEQFF.

The rearrangement uses TRBV12-3 or TRBV12-4 and TRBJ2-2, with D uncertain. The V end lost 1 base, the J end lost 6 bases, and 6 bases lay between the germline ends. CDR3 length: 13 residues. For the CDR3, the DNA is TGTGCCAGCAGTTTAGACCGAGCCGGGGAGCTGTTTTTT. This encodes CASSLDRAGELFF.

This clone was seen a few times. The genes are TRBV9 and TRBJ2-3, with 7 nucleotides matching TRBD1. CDR1 and CDR2 from the germline V gene are SGDLS and YYNGEE. J gave up 2 bases and V 0 bases, and 18 bases lay outside the gene matches. The CDR3 covers 20 residues. CDR3 sequence: CASSVATSTDRVRSTDTQYF. As DNA, the CDR3 is TGTGCCAGCAGCGTAGCTACGTCAACTGACAGGGTGCGGTCCACAGATACGCAGTATTTT.